This T cell receptor beta chain was sequenced in a study of T cells in Graves' hyperthyroidism and ophthalmopathy. Trimming took off 0 bases at V and 4 bases at J, with 12 bases between the two ends. Germline V lookup: CDR1 GTSNPN, CDR2 SVGIG (reference sequence). CDR3 length: 14 amino acids. This clonotype was counted ten times or more. The TCR beta CDR3 regions underwent amplification using RNA transcripts as the source. Initially, a first-round RT-PCR of the TCR CDR3 employed the HTBI primer set. TCRdb independently ran MiXCR on the multiplex PCR reads; one entry per CDR3 protein. The table has fewer than 450,000 distinct CDR3 sequences, roughly a sixth seen once; the top ten hold around 35%.

The rearrangement uses TRBV30 and TRBJ1-2; maybe TRBD1 (5 bases). Source material: blood. This TCR came from a woman in her thirties with Graves' hyperthyroidism that later progressed to Graves' ophthalmopathy. The CDR3 nucleotides read TGTGCCTGGAGTGTAGCCAGGGTGATCTATGGCTACACCTTC. Its translation is CAWSVARVIYGYTF. The full variable domain, completed using reference TRBV30 and TRBJ1-2, is SQTIHQWPATLVQPVGSPLSLECTVEGTSNPNLYWYRQAAGRGLQLLFYSVGIGQISSEVPQNLSASRPQDRQFILSSKKLLLSDSGFYLCAWSVARVIYGYTFGSGTRLTVV.